One TCR delta chain is described in this entry. Its target is unknown. The CDR3 is made up of 15 amino acids. Germline CDR1 TSWWSYY, CDR2 QGS. V shed 2 bases and J shed 3 bases, with 13 bases lying between them. Purity of the sorted Vdelta1+ thymocytes ranged from roughly 98% to 99.6%. This record belongs to a study of Vδ1+ human thymocytes. RNA was extracted from the cells and then reverse transcribed. Pooled V-gene forward primers with one constant-region reverse primer generated the CDR3 amplicons by multiplex PCR. TCRdb reapplied CATT to the multiplex PCR reads. This table has about 55,000 delta-chain clones, 15% to 20% appearing once. Whole-study results and caveats: Despite high sort purity, roughly 20% of thymic T cell receptor delta sequences were Vdelta2. Bulk repertoire data may be misinterpreted because of unexpected Vdelta2 sequences. Thymic TRG and TRD repertoires appeared highly polyclonal, with Gaussian CDR3 length distributions. Donors shared many TRG clonotypes but few TRD clonotypes.

This sequence joins TRDV1 and TRDJ1; D might be TRDD3 (5 bases). Input material: Vdelta1+ gamma-delta thymocytes from the thymus. Noted subset: FACS-sorted CD3+ TCRalphabeta- TCRVdelta1+ TCRVdelta2- thymocytes. This clonotype was obtained from a boy under three years old who had congenital heart surgery. The CDR3 nucleotides are TGTGCTCTTGGGGAATCCCGGCGGGGGTCCGATAAACTCATCTTT. It encodes CALGESRRGSDKLIF.